This T cell receptor beta chain was captured by sequencing in a study of T cells in Graves' hyperthyroidism and ophthalmopathy. CDR1 and CDR2 (germline): SGDLS, YYNGEE. This CDR3 has 15 amino acids. V lost 0 bases and J 4 bases, leaving 14 bases between the germline ends. The CDR3 regions of TCR beta were amplified from RNA transcripts. The HTBI set primed first-round TCR CDR3 RT-PCR. TCRdb recomputed calls from the multiplex PCR reads with MiXCR, one row per CDR3 protein. The sample comprises 800,000 or so distinct CDR3 sequences, about two fifths of which are singletons, and around 9.3% rests with the top ten. The authors deemed Graves' hyperthyroidism stable absent ophthalmopathy progression within 18 months.

Sequenced material: blood. The chain combines TRBV9 with TRBJ2-7, with D perhaps TRBD2 (5 bases). The TCR was taken from a man younger than 35 with Graves' hyperthyroidism. The CDR3 sequence is CASSVAGTESYEQYF. The CDR3, as DNA: TGTGCCAGCAGCGTAGCGGGAACGGAGAGTTACGAGCAGTACTTC.